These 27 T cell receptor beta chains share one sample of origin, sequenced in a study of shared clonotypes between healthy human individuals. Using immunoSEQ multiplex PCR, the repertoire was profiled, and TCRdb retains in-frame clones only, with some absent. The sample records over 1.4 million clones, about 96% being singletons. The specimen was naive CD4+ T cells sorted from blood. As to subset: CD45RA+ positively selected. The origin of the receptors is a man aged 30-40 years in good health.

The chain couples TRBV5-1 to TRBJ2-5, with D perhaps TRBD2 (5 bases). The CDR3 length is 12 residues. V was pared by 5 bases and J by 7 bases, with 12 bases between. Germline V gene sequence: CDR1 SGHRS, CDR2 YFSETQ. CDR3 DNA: TGCGCCAGCAGAAGTCTAGAGGGGACCCAGTACTTC. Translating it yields CASRSLEGTQYF.

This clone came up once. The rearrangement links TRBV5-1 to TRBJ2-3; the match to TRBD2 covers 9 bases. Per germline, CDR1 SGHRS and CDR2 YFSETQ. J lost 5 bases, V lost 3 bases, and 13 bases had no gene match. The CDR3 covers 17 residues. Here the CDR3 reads CASSSAPGLATLDTQYF. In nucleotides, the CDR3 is TGCGCCAGCAGCTCGGCCCCGGGACTAGCTACCCTAGATACGCAGTATTTT. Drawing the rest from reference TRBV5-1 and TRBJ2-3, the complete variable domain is KAGVTQTPRYLIKTRGQQVTLSCSPISGHRSVSWYQQTPGQGLQFLFEYFSETQRNKGNFPGRFSGRQFSNSRSEMNVSTLELGDSALYLCASSSAPGLATLDTQYFGPGTRLTVL.

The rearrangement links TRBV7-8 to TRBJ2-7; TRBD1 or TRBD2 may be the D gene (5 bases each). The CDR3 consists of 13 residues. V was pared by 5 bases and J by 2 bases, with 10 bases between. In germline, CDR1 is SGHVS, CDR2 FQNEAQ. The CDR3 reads CASSQGTPYEQYF. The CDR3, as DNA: TGTGCCAGCAGCCAAGGGACGCCCTACGAGCAGTACTTC.

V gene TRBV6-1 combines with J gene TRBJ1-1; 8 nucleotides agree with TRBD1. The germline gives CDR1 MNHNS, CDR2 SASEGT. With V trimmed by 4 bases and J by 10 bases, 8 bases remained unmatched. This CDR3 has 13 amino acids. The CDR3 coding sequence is TGTGCCAGCAGTGGCCGACCCCAGGGGGCAGCTTTCTTT. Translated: CASSGRPQGAAFF.

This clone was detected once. The CDR3 DNA reads TGTGCCAGTTCACTTAGAACGGGAGGGGGTACCGGGGAGCTGTTTTTT. It yields the protein CASSLRTGGGTGELFF. The chain combines TRBV19 with TRBJ2-2; the match to TRBD2 covers 8 bases. Germline V gives CDR1 LNHDA, CDR2 SQIVND (reference sequence). J was trimmed by 5 bases and V by 8 bases; bases with no gene match: 13. This CDR3 comprises 16 residues.

The CDR3 region is CASRQGTVNTEAFF. The CDR3 nucleotides are TGTGCCAGTAGGCAGGGGACAGTGAACACTGAAGCTTTCTTT. The V gene is TRBV19, the J gene TRBJ1-1, with 7 bases fitting TRBD1. CDR1 LNHDA and CDR2 SQIVND come from the germline V gene (reference sequence). The CDR3 length is 14 residues. V was clipped by 6 bases and J by 0 bases; unmatched bases: 4.

The CDR3 bases are TGTGCCAGCAATACGGGACAGTTGGGAAACATTCAGTACTTC. The encoded protein is CASNTGQLGNIQYF. The gene calls are TRBV6-6 and TRBJ2-4, with TRBD1 matching over 7 bases. Germline V gives CDR1 MNHNY, CDR2 SVGAGI (reference sequence). The V segment lost 7 bases and the J segment 6 bases; nucleotides outside the gene matches: 9. The CDR3 runs 14 residues.

Written as DNA, the CDR3 is TGTGCCAGCAGCTTAACGTCAGACAATGAGCAGTTCTTC. Translating it yields CASSLTSDNEQFF. V usage is TRBV7-2 and J usage is TRBJ2-1, with D hard to call. V lost 2 bases, J lost 5 bases, and 7 bases lay in between. CDR1 and CDR2 (germline): SGHTA, FQGNSA. The CDR3 runs to 13 residues.

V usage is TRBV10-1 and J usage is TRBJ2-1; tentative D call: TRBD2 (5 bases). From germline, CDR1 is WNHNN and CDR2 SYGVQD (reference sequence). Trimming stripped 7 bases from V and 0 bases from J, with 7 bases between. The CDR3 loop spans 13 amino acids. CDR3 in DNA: TGCGCCAGCACGGGAAGCTCCTACAATGAGCAGTTCTTC. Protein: CASTGSSYNEQFF.

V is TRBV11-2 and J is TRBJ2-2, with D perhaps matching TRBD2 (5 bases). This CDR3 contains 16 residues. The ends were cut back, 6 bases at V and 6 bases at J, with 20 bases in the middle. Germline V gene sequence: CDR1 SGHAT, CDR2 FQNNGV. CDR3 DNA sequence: TGTGCCAGCAGGTACCTAGTGAATCGAGGGTCCGGGGAGCTGTTTTTT. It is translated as CASRYLVNRGSGELFF.

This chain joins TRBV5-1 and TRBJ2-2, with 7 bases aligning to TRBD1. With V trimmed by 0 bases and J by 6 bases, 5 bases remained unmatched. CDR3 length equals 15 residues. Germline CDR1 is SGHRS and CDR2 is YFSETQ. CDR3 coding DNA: TGCGCCAGCAGCTTGGGACAGGGTACCGCCGGGGAGCTGTTTTTT. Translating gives CASSLGQGTAGELFF.

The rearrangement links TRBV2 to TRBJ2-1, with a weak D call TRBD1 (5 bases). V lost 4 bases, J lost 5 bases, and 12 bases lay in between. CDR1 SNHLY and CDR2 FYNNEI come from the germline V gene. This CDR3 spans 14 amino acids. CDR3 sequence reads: CASSANTGNNEQFF. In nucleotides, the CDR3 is TGTGCCAGCAGTGCCAATACAGGTAACAATGAGCAGTTCTTC.

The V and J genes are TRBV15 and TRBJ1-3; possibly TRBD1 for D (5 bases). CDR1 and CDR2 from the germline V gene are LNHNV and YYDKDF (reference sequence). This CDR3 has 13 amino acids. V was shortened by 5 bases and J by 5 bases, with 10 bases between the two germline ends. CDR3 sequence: CATSPRQRNTIYF. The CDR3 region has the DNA TGTGCCACCAGCCCACGACAGCGAAACACCATATATTTT.

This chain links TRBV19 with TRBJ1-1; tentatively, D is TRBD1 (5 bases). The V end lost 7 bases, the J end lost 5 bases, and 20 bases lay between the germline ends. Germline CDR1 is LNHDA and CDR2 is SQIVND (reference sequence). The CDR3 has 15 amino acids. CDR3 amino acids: CASTQMRGSWTEAFF. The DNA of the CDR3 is TGTGCCAGTACCCAGATGCGGGGGAGTTGGACTGAAGCTTTCTTT.

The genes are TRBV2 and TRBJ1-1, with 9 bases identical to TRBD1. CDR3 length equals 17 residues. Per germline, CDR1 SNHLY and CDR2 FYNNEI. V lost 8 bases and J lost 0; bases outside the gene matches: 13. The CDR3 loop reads CASAGTGHIAMNTEAFF. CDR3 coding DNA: TGTGCCAGCGCGGGGACAGGGCACATCGCTATGAACACTGAAGCTTTCTTT.

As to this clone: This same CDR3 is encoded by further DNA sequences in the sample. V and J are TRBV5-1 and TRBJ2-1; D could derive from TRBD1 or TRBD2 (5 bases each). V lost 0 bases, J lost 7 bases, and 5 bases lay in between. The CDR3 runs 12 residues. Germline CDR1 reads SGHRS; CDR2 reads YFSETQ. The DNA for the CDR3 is TGCGCCAGCAGCTTGGGGGGGAATGAGCAGTTCTTC. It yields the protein CASSLGGNEQFF. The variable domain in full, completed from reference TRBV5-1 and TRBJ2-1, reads KAGVTQTPRYLIKTRGQQVTLSCSPISGHRSVSWYQQTPGQGLQFLFEYFSETQRNKGNFPGRFSGRQFSNSRSEMNVSTLELGDSALYLCASSLGGNEQFFGPGTRLTVL.

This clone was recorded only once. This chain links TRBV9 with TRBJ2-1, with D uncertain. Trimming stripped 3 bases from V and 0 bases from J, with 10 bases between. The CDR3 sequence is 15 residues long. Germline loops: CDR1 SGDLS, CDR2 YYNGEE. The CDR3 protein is CASSGHLSSYNEQFF. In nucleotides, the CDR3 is TGTGCCAGCAGCGGACATCTAAGCTCCTACAATGAGCAGTTCTTC.

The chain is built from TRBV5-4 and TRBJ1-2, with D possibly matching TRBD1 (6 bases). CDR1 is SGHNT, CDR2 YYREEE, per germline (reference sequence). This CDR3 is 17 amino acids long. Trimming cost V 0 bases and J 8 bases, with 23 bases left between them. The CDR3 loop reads CASSLGPAGEGGIGYTF. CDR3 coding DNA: TGTGCCAGCAGCTTGGGCCCTGCAGGGGAAGGTGGTATCGGCTACACCTTC.

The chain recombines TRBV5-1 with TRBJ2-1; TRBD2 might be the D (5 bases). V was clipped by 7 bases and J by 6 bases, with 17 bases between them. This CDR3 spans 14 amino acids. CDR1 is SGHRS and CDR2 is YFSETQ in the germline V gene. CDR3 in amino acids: CASARLSGGNEQFF. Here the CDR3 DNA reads TGCGCCAGCGCTCGGTTGTCAGGAGGCAATGAGCAGTTCTTC.

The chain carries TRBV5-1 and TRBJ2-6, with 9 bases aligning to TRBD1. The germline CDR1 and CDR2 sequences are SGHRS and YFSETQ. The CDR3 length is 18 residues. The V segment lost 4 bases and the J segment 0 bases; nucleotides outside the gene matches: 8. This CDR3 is CASSLRTGDFSGANVLTF. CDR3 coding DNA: TGCGCCAGCAGCCTCAGGACAGGGGACTTCTCTGGGGCCAACGTCCTGACTTTC.

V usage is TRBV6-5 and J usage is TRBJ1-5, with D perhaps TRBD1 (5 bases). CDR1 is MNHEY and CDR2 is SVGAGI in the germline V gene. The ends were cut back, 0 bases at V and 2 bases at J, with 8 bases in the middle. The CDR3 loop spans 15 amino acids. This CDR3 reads CASSYSQARNQPQHF. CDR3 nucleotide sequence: TGTGCCAGCAGTTACTCACAGGCCCGCAATCAGCCCCAGCATTTT.

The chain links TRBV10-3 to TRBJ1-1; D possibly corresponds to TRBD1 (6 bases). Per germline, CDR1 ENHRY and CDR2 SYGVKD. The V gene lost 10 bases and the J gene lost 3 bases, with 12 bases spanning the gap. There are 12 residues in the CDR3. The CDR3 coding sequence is TGTGCCACACTACAGGGAGACACTGAAGCTTTCTTT. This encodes CATLQGDTEAFF.

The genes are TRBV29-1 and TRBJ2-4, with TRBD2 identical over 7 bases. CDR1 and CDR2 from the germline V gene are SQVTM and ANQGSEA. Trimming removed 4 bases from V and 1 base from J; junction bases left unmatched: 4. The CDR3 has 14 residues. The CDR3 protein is CSVVGGTAKNIQYF. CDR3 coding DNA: TGCAGCGTTGTGGGAGGGACGGCCAAAAACATTCAGTACTTC.

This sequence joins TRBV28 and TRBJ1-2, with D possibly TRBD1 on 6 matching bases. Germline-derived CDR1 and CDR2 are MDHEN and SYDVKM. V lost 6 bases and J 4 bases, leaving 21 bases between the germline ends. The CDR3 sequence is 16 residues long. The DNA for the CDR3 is TGTGCCAGCAGAACCCGCCGGGGGGGCGCTCCCTATGGCTACACCTTC. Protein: CASRTRRGGAPYGYTF.

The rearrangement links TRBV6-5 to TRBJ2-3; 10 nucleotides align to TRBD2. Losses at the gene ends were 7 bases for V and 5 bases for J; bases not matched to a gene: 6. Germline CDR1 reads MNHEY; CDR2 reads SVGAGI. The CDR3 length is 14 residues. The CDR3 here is CASTPGLAIDTQYF. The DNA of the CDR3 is TGTGCCAGCACCCCGGGACTAGCGATAGATACGCAGTATTTT.

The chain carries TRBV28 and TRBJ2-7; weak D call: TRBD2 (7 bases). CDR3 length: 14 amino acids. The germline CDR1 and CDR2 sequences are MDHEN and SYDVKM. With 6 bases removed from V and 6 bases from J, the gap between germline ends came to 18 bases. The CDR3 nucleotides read TGTGCCAGCAGAGGGGGAGGGAATCTGGTCGAGCAGTACTTC. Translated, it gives CASRGGGNLVEQYF.

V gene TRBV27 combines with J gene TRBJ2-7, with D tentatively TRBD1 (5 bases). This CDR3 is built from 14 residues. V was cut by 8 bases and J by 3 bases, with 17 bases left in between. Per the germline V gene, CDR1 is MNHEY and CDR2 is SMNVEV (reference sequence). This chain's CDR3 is CASARGLANYEQYF. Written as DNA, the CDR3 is TGTGCCAGCGCTAGGGGCTTAGCCAACTACGAGCAGTACTTC.